This is a list of T cell receptor beta chains from one sample in a study of T-cell reconstitution after alpha-beta-depleted transplantation in children. TCRdb itself ran the PCR reads through MiXCR, one entry per CDR3 protein. Altogether approximately 390,000 distinct CDR3 sequences are present, 11% being singletons, with the ten largest covering roughly 5%. Sample: PBMCs from the stem cell graft donor, taken from the stem cell graft. The receptors shown here come from a human donor who donated a stem cell graft to a child with acute myeloid leukemia. Each CDR3 is given with its conserved first and last residue. D genes are given only for firm matches. Where a row states a size, it is once, few, many or the class of an expanded clone; other rows omit it.

v_call,d_call,clone_size,j_call,cdr3_aa,cdr3_nt
TRBV9,NA,many,TRBJ2-1,CASSPQNNEQFF,TGTGCCAGCAGCCCGCAGAACAATGAGCAGTTCTTC
TRBV7-9,NA,many,TRBJ2-1,CASSPTSANEQFF,TGTGCCAGCAGCCCCACCTCTGCCAATGAGCAGTTCTTC
TRBV20-1,NA,few,TRBJ2-1,CSARDASGGYNEQFF,TGCAGTGCTAGAGATGCGTCAGGTGGCTACAATGAGCAGTTCTTC
TRBV12-3/TRBV12-4,NA,many,TRBJ2-5,CASSLLVRETQYF,TGTGCCAGCAGTTTGTTGGTTCGAGAGACCCAGTACTTC
TRBV27,NA,NA,TRBJ1-2,CASASNYGYTF,TGTGCCAGTGCGTCTAACTATGGCTACACCTTC
TRBV6-1,TRBD1,NA,TRBJ2-2,CASRDGTANTGELFF,TGTGCCAGCAGGGACGGGACAGCGAACACCGGGGAGCTGTTTTTT
TRBV7-3,TRBD2,NA,TRBJ2-1,CASSLTSGPPLSYNEQFF,TGTGCCAGCAGCTTAACTAGCGGGCCTCCCTTGAGCTACAATGAGCAGTTCTTC
TRBV5-1,NA,NA,TRBJ2-2,CASSGGTAITGELFF,TGCGCCAGCAGCGGCGGGACAGCAATCACCGGGGAGCTGTTTTTT
TRBV5-5,NA,many,TRBJ1-1,CASSLDYGTSMNTEAFF,TGTGCCAGCAGCTTGGACTACGGGACCTCTATGAACACTGAAGCTTTCTTT
TRBV18,NA,NA,TRBJ1-2,CASSPRQGLNYGYTF,TGTGCCAGCTCACCACGGCAGGGCTTAAACTATGGCTACACCTTC
TRBV11-2,NA,few,TRBJ1-1,CASHGQNTEAFF,TGTGCCAGCCACGGACAGAACACTGAAGCTTTCTTT
TRBV6-5,TRBD2,few,TRBJ2-5,CASSYSIFSGSGSQETQYF,TGTGCCAGCAGTTACTCGATATTTAGCGGGAGTGGGAGCCAAGAGACCCAGTACTTC
TRBV15,TRBD2,few,TRBJ2-2,CATSRGLAGNTGELFF,TGTGCCACCAGCAGAGGGCTAGCGGGGAATACCGGGGAGCTGTTTTTT
TRBV20-1,NA,many,TRBJ1-2,CSARDGTTYGYTF,TGCAGTGCTAGAGACGGGACAACTTATGGCTACACCTTC
TRBV29-1,NA,many,TRBJ2-7,CSVDYNYEQYF,TGCAGCGTTGACTACAACTACGAGCAGTACTTC
TRBV6-5,TRBD2,few,TRBJ2-7,CASSYSAGLVYEQYF,TGTGCCAGCAGTTACTCAGCGGGACTAGTGTACGAGCAGTACTTC
TRBV7-9,NA,NA,TRBJ1-4,CASSPDLWKLFF,TGTGCCAGCAGCCCAGATTTGTGGAAACTGTTTTTT
TRBV10-1,NA,NA,TRBJ2-5,CASSEAGDVDQETQYF,TGCGCCAGCAGTGAGGCCGGGGACGTTGACCAAGAGACCCAGTACTTC
TRBV5-1,NA,few,TRBJ1-2,CASSGVTGYGYTF,TGCGCCAGCAGCGGGGTGACAGGCTATGGCTACACCTTC
TRBV20-1,TRBD2,few,TRBJ2-7,CSALRTSGEGEQYF,TGCAGTGCTTTGAGAACTAGCGGAGAGGGAGAGCAGTACTTC
TRBV11-1,NA,many,TRBJ2-1,CASSFARSSYNEQFF,TGTGCCAGCAGCTTTGCCCGAAGCTCCTACAATGAGCAGTTCTTC
TRBV5-6,TRBD1,NA,TRBJ2-2,CASTRTGVFGELFF,TGTGCCAGCACCCGGACAGGGGTTTTCGGGGAGCTGTTTTTT
TRBV5-1,TRBD2,few,TRBJ2-1,CASALTGGGSVGEQFF,TGCGCCAGCGCCCTAACGGGAGGAGGAAGCGTAGGTGAGCAGTTCTTC
TRBV6-5,NA,NA,TRBJ2-3,CASSYDPGSTDTQYF,TGTGCCAGCAGTTACGACCCAGGGAGCACAGATACGCAGTATTTT
TRBV6-5,NA,NA,TRBJ2-1,CASSYSGRTRSYNEQFF,TGTGCCAGCAGTTACTCGGGGCGAACACGCTCCTACAATGAGCAGTTCTTC
TRBV11-2,NA,many,TRBJ1-5,CATATGGPGQPQHF,TGTGCCACAGCTACGGGGGGGCCGGGACAGCCCCAGCATTTT
TRBV4-1,NA,few,TRBJ1-4,CASSPLRYEKLFF,TGCGCCAGCAGCCCGCTACGGTATGAAAAACTGTTTTTT